Given below is one T cell receptor (beta chain) in context. Its specificity is unknown. CDR1 and CDR2 (germline): LNHDA, SQIVND (reference sequence). This CDR3 has 13 amino acids. Trimming removed 5 bases from V and 4 bases from J; junction bases left unmatched: 4. This entry is derived from a study of cytomegalovirus exposure and HLA in healthy donors. For the study at large: Early released data comprised 80 million to 90 million unique TCRs from HLA-typed donors. General observations from the study: Among immune exposure information, only CMV serostatus was available.

The PCR contained 60 Vbeta and 13 Jbeta primers. Generated by immunoSEQ multiplex PCR, the TCRdb table keeps only in-frame clones and is missing some. The data show around 120,000 clones, 70% to 80% seen once. This chain connects TRBV19 to TRBJ1-1, with 7 bases aligning to TRBD1. Sequenced material: PBMCs. This TCR came from a woman in her forties or fifties in good health and CMV-seropositive. CDR3 in DNA: TGTGCCAGTAGTCCAGACAGGGTCACTGAAGCTTTCTTT. Translation gives CASSPDRVTEAFF.